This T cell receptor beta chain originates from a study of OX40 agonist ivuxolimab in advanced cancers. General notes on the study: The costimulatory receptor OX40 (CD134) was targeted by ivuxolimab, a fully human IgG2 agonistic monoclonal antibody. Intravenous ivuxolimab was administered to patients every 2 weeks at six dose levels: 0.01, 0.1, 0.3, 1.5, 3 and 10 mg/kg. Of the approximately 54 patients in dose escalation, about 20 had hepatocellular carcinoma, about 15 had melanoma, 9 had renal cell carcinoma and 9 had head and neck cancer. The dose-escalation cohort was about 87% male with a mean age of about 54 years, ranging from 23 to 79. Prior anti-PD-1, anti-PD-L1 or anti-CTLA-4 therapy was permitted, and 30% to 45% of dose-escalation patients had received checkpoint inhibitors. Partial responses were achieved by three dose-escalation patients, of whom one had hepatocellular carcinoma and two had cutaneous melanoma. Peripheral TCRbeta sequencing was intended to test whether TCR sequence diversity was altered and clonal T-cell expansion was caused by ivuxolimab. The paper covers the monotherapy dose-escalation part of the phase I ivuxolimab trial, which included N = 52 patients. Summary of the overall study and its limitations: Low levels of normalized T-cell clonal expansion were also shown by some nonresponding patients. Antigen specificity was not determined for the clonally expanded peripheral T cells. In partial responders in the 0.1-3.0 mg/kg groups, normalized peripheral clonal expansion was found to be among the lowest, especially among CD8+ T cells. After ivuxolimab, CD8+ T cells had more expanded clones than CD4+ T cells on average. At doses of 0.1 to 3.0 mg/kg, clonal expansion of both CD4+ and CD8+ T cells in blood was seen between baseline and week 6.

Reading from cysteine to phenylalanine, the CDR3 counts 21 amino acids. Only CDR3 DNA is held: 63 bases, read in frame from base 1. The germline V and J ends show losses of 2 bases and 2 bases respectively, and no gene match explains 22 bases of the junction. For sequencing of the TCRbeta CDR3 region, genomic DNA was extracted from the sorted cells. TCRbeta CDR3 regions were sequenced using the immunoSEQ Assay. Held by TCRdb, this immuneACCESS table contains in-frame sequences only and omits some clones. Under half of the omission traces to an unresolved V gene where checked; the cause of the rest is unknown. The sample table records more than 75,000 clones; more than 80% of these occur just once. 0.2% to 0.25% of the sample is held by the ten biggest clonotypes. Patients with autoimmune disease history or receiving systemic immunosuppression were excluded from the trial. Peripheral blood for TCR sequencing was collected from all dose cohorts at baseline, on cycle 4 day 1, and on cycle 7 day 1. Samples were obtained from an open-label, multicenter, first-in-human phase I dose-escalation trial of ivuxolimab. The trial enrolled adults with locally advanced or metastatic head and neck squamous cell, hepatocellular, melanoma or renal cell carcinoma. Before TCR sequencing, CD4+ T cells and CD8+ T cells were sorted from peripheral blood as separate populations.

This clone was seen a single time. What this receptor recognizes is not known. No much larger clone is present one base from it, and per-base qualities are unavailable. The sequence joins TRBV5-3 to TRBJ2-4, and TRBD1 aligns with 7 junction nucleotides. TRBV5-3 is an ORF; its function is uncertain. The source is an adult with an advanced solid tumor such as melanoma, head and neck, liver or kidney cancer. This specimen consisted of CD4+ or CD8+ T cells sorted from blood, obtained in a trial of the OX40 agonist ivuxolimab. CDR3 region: CARSFATRTGALQGTKNIQYF. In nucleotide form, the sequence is TGTGCCAGAAGCTTTGCCACCAGGACTGGGGCCTTACAGGGGACCAAAAACATTCAGTACTTC.